This T cell receptor (beta chain) was sequenced during a study of response to subunit inactivated influenza vaccine. This clonotype was counted many times. TCRdb re-derived calls from the RT-PCR reads in MiXCR, one entry per CDR3 protein. Altogether roughly 650,000 distinct CDR3 sequences are present, around 13% being singletons, with the ten largest covering 7.5% to 8%. The sample consisted of PBMCs from blood, taken roughly 2 weeks before vaccination. The receptor's source is a man in his fifties or sixties who received an inactivated influenza vaccine.

The CDR3 nucleotides are TGCGCCAGCAGCTTCCTCGGCCAGGCCAACACCGGGGAGCTGTTTTTT. Amino acid sequence: CASSFLGQANTGELFF. The chain employs TRBV5-1 and TRBJ2-2; no definite D call. Germline CDR1 is SGHRS and CDR2 is YFSETQ. Trimming pared 2 bases from V and 2 bases from J, leaving 13 bases between. CDR3 size: 16 residues.